Below are 17 T cell receptor beta chains sequenced from a single sample in a study of T cells in localized non-small cell lung cancer. Here immunoSEQ multiplex PCR was the method, and the copy in TCRdb shows in-frame clones only, minus some. The repertoire has about 18,000 clones, 91% of them found once; the top ten carry 2.5% to 3%. The starting material was peripheral blood, obtained before any cancer treatment. All receptors come from a woman between 35 and 70 years old with stage I lung adenocarcinoma.

This chain joins TRBV6-5 and TRBJ1-1; tentative D call: TRBD1 (5 bases). This CDR3 is built from 14 residues. The V end lost 3 bases, the J end lost 5 bases, and 13 bases lay between the germline ends. Germline CDR1 MNHEY, CDR2 SVGAGI. The CDR3 here is CASSYLGGETEAFF. The CDR3 nucleotides read TGTGCCAGCAGTTATTTGGGGGGAGAAACTGAAGCTTTCTTT.

This rearrangement joins TRBV5-1 to TRBJ1-1, with D tentatively TRBD1 (5 bases). This CDR3 spans 13 amino acids. Germline CDR1 reads SGHRS; CDR2 reads YFSETQ. The V end was cut by 5 bases, the J end by 0 bases, with 8 bases between. The CDR3 loop reads CASSEQVNTEAFF. In DNA, the CDR3 is TGCGCCAGCAGTGAACAGGTGAACACTGAAGCTTTCTTT.

This rearrangement joins TRBV4-3 to TRBJ1-2, with TRBD1 matching 8 bases. Germline assignment: CDR1 LGHNA and CDR2 YSLEER. This CDR3 is 14 amino acids long. The V gene end was trimmed by 3 bases and the J gene end by 2 bases; junction bases not matched to a gene: 2. CDR3 nucleotides: TGCGCCAGCAGCCAGGACAGGGCGAACTATGGCTACACCTTC. As protein: CASSQDRANYGYTF.

The rearrangement joins TRBV6-5 to TRBJ2-7; no definite D call. Deletions cut 4 bases from V and 4 bases from J, with 5 bases between. This CDR3 contains 11 residues. Germline V CDR1 and CDR2: MNHEY, SVGAGI. The CDR3: CASSSHYEQYF. The CDR3 nucleotides are TGTGCCAGCAGTTCTCATTACGAGCAGTACTTC.

J is TRBJ1-1 and V is TRBV6-5; D unclear. The CDR3 spans 11 residues. From germline, CDR1 is MNHEY and CDR2 SVGAGI. V was clipped by 6 bases and J by 3 bases, with 5 bases between them. The CDR3 loop reads CASSRYTEAFF. Written as DNA, the CDR3 is TGTGCCAGCAGCCGGTACACTGAAGCTTTCTTT.

This rearrangement joins TRBV7-2 to TRBJ2-5, with TRBD1 matching 9 bases. Germline values: CDR1 SGHTA, CDR2 FQGNSA. The CDR3 totals 19 residues. Losses at the gene ends were 4 bases for V and 0 bases for J; bases not matched to a gene: 15. The CDR3 DNA follows: TGTGCCAGCAGCTCTGCGTTCCGCCCGGACAGGGGCAACCAAGAGACCCAGTACTTC. It is translated as CASSSAFRPDRGNQETQYF.

V usage is TRBV6-5 and J usage is TRBJ2-7, with D hard to call. The CDR3 consists of 15 residues. CDR1 and CDR2 (germline): MNHEY, SVGAGI. Trimming removed 0 bases at V and 6 bases at J, with 15 bases between. CDR3 loop: CASSYSLVGGSEQYF. The CDR3 DNA is TGTGCCAGCAGTTACTCTCTCGTAGGTGGGTCCGAGCAGTACTTC.

Only one count was recorded for this clone. The CDR3 DNA reads TGTGCCAGCAGCTTTTCACCCGAAAAGAACACTGAAGCTTTCTTT. Translation gives CASSFSPEKNTEAFF. The rearrangement joins TRBV7-9 to TRBJ1-1; D is unresolved. Germline V gene data show CDR1 as SEHNR and CDR2 as FQNEAQ (reference sequence). The CDR3 length is 15 residues. Trimming removed 3 bases from V and 1 base from J, with 12 bases in between.

The chain employs TRBV15 and TRBJ1-1, with D perhaps TRBD1 (6 bases). Germline V gene lookup returns CDR1 LNHNV and CDR2 YYDKDF (reference sequence). This CDR3 spans 15 amino acids. V was cut by 5 bases and J by 4 bases, with 17 bases left in between. CDR3 coding DNA: TGTGCCACCAGCTCCCGAACAGGGTACGGCACTGAAGCTTTCTTT. Translation: CATSSRTGYGTEAFF.

CDR3 protein: CASSPTGMNTEAFF. DNA of the CDR3: TGTGCCAGCAGCCCAACAGGGATGAACACTGAAGCTTTCTTT. The genes are TRBV12-1 and TRBJ1-1; the DNA was not compared with TRBD1, the D call given in the table. TRBV12-1 is noted as a pseudogene. The CDR3 runs 14 residues.

This clone was counted once. This chain joins TRBV6-6 and TRBJ2-3, with unresolved D. Trimming took 5 bases from V and 3 from J, leaving 12 bases between them. The CDR3 sequence is 14 residues long. Germline CDR1 is MNHNY and CDR2 is SVGAGI (reference sequence). The CDR3 loop is CASSPRAATDTQYF. In nucleotides, the CDR3 is TGTGCCAGCAGTCCTCGGGCGGCGACAGATACGCAGTATTTT.

This sequence joins TRBV5-1 and TRBJ2-5; 7 positions match TRBD1. V lost 2 bases, J lost 4 bases, and 5 bases stayed unmatched. This CDR3 spans 14 amino acids. Germline CDR1 reads SGHRS; CDR2 reads YFSETQ. CDR3 region: CASSFTGVRETQYF. CDR3 sequence (DNA): TGCGCCAGCAGCTTCACAGGGGTCCGAGAGACCCAGTACTTC.

This clone has more than one count but fewer than ten. V is TRBV28 and J is TRBJ1-2; D is uncertain. Germline V gene lookup returns CDR1 MDHEN and CDR2 SYDVKM. Trimming shortened V by 3 bases and J by 0 bases, and 14 bases separated the two germline ends. The CDR3 has 16 residues. CDR3 in DNA: TGTGCCAGCAGTTTGCTCTCTAGTTACTCTAACTATGGCTACACCTTC. It encodes CASSLLSSYSNYGYTF.

The chain combines TRBV30 with TRBJ1-4; D remains ambiguous. CDR1 is GTSNPN and CDR2 is SVGIG in the germline V gene (reference sequence). V dropped 2 bases and J dropped 6 bases, with 7 bases sitting between them. CDR3 size: 12 residues. The CDR3 region is CAWSIADEKLFF. The CDR3 bases are TGTGCCTGGAGTATAGCCGATGAAAAACTGTTTTTT.

A single count supports this clone. This chain links TRBV12-5 with TRBJ1-1, with a weak D call TRBD1 (6 bases). This CDR3 is 14 amino acids long. Trimming left V 6 bases short and J 1 base short, with 12 bases between. In germline, CDR1 is LGHNT, CDR2 FRNRAP. The CDR3 region is CASGPGQTNTEAFF. CDR3 DNA sequence: TGTGCTAGTGGCCCTGGACAGACGAACACTGAAGCTTTCTTT.

This clone appeared a single time. The V gene is TRBV28, the J gene TRBJ1-4; no definite D call. Between the trimmed V and J ends, which lost 3 bases and 8 bases, there was a span of 22 bases. The length of the CDR3 is 17 residues. Germline CDR1 and CDR2: MDHEN and SYDVKM. This chain's CDR3 is CASSFPHPAGQGEKLFF. The CDR3 region has the DNA TGTGCCAGCAGTTTCCCTCACCCCGCCGGCCAAGGAGAAAAACTGTTTTTT. The full variable domain, completed using reference TRBV28 and TRBJ1-4, is DVKVTQSSRYLVKRTGEKVFLECVQDMDHENMFWYRQDPGLGLRLIYFSYDVKMKEKGDIPEGYSVSREKKERFSLILESASTNQTSMYLCASSFPHPAGQGEKLFFGSGTQLSVL.

V gene TRBV7-3 combines with J gene TRBJ1-1; D remains unclear. V lost 5 bases, J lost 0 bases, and 13 bases lay in between. Germline V gene sequence: CDR1 SGHTA, CDR2 FQGTGA. The CDR3 sequence is 15 residues long. CDR3 sequence reads: CASSRSASLNTEAFF. DNA of the CDR3: TGTGCCAGCAGCCGCAGCGCCAGCCTGAACACTGAAGCTTTCTTT.